A single sample is the source of the 30 T cell receptor beta chains below, sequenced in a study of a mutant IDH1 vaccine in newly diagnosed glioma. Sequencing was performed with immunoSEQ multiplex PCR; in TCRdb, only in-frame clones are kept and a portion is missing. Of some 30,000 clones in the sample, nearly 90% are singletons; the top ten hold roughly 20%. Regarding time point: week 11, during vaccination. Vaccinated patients received 300 ug of mutant IDH1 20-mer peptide per dose, with topical imiquimod. Their cognate antigens are unknown. The specimen comprised PBMCs, sampled from a glioma patient whose treatment included an IDH1 peptide vaccine. Receptor source: a man aged 18 to 30 with glioma.

This clone appeared once. V usage is TRBV6-6 and J usage is TRBJ2-6, with 7 bases fitting TRBD1. CDR1 is MNHNY, CDR2 SVGAGI, per germline (reference sequence). J was trimmed by 2 bases and V by 7 bases; bases with no gene match: 5. The CDR3 runs 15 residues. The CDR3 loop is CASIVQGTGANVLTF. In DNA, the CDR3 is TGTGCCAGCATCGTACAGGGGACTGGGGCCAACGTCCTGACTTTC.

The chain combines TRBV5-1 with TRBJ1-4, with D possibly being TRBD1 (5 bases). Trimming left V 0 bases short and J 7 bases short, with 7 bases between. Per germline, CDR1 SGHRS and CDR2 YFSETQ. The CDR3 loop spans 13 amino acids. CDR3 sequence (DNA): TGCGCCAGCAGCTTGGCCGGGGGTGAAAAACTGTTTTTT. This encodes CASSLAGGEKLFF.

This clone is a singleton in its sample. J is TRBJ1-1 and V is TRBV5-1; D is perhaps TRBD1 (6 bases). The CDR3 spans 13 residues. V gave up 0 bases and J gave up 4 bases, with 7 bases separating them. Per germline, CDR1 SGHRS and CDR2 YFSETQ. In DNA, the CDR3 is TGCGCCAGCAGCTTGGCAGGGGCCACTGAAGCTTTCTTT. Its translation: CASSLAGATEAFF.

The V and J genes are TRBV2 and TRBJ2-5, with a tentative D call TRBD2 (6 bases). The CDR3 has 12 residues. The germline gives CDR1 SNHLY, CDR2 FYNNEI. The germline V and J ends were trimmed by 7 bases and 7 bases, with 13 bases remaining between them. The DNA of the CDR3 is TGTGCCAGCAATCAGGCAGCGGGGACCCAGTACTTC. Translated: CASNQAAGTQYF.

The chain joins TRBV5-5 to TRBJ2-1, with 7 bases fitting TRBD1. There are 15 residues in the CDR3. Germline loops: CDR1 SGHKS, CDR2 YYEKEE (reference sequence). V was pared by 2 bases and J by 4 bases, with 6 bases of the junction left unmatched. The CDR3 DNA follows: TGTGCCAGCAGCTTCCGGGACAGCCCGTACAATGAGCAGTTCTTC. Translated, it gives CASSFRDSPYNEQFF.

This clone is medium-sized (0.01 to 0.1%). The J gene is TRBJ2-7, the V gene TRBV6-5; a weak D match, TRBD2 (5 bases). The CDR3 length is 15 residues. Trimming cost V 4 bases and J 3 bases, with 16 bases left between them. The germline CDR1 and CDR2 sequences are MNHEY and SVGAGI. The CDR3 DNA reads TGTGCCAGCAGTTCACTATTCGGAGGCCTCTACGAGCAGTACTTC. Its protein is CASSSLFGGLYEQYF.

The chain joins TRBV30 to TRBJ2-7, with D uncertain. Germline loops: CDR1 GTSNPN, CDR2 SVGIG (reference sequence). Trimming took off 5 bases at V and 4 bases at J, with 9 bases between the two ends. The length of the CDR3 is 11 residues. The CDR3 DNA follows: TGTGCCTGGCGCTCTACTTACGAGCAGTACTTC. Amino acids: CAWRSTYEQYF.

The J gene is TRBJ1-2, the V gene TRBV27; D not certain. This CDR3 is built from 15 residues. V lost 3 bases and J 1 base, leaving 12 bases between the germline ends. Per the germline V gene, CDR1 is MNHEY and CDR2 is SMNVEV (reference sequence). CDR3 amino acids: CASSLRPSLNYGYTF. CDR3 DNA sequence: TGTGCCAGCAGTTTGAGGCCGAGTCTTAACTATGGCTACACCTTC.

This clone was seen a single time. The chain uses TRBV5-8 and TRBJ2-1, with 11 nucleotides matching TRBD2. The germline V gene has CDR1 SGHTS and CDR2 YDEGEE. The CDR3 is 16 residues long. Trimming cost V 4 bases and J 6 bases; bases outside gene matches: 9. CDR3 sequence reads: CASSPLAGGRPNEQFF. For the CDR3, the DNA is TGTGCCAGCAGCCCTCTAGCGGGAGGTCGGCCCAATGAGCAGTTCTTC.

This chain joins TRBV6-5 and TRBJ1-4; D remains ambiguous. The CDR3 runs 14 residues. In germline, CDR1 is MNHEY, CDR2 SVGAGI. With 6 bases removed from V and 3 bases from J, the gap between germline ends came to 11 bases. The CDR3 region is CASRRLGSNEKLFF. The CDR3 coding sequence is TGTGCCAGCAGGCGGCTGGGGTCTAATGAAAAACTGTTTTTT.

The chain couples TRBV19 to TRBJ2-6; TRBD1 matches at 8 bases. The CDR3 is 18 residues long. Looked up from germline, CDR1 is LNHDA and CDR2 is SQIVND (reference sequence). J was trimmed by 3 bases and V by 3 bases; bases with no gene match: 10. Here the CDR3 DNA reads TGTGCCAGTAGTATTTCTGGACAGGGAGTAATTGGGGCCAACGTCCTGACTTTC. This sequence encodes CASSISGQGVIGANVLTF.

The chain has TRBV19 and TRBJ2-6, with D uncertain. The germline CDR1 and CDR2 sequences are LNHDA and SQIVND (reference sequence). The ends were cut back, 9 bases at V and 0 bases at J, with 18 bases in the middle. This CDR3 region has 17 residues. The CDR3 region is CASSALTYVSGANVLTF. CDR3 nucleotide sequence: TGTGCCAGCTCAGCCCTGACATACGTCTCTGGGGCCAACGTCCTGACTTTC.

This chain connects TRBV7-6 to TRBJ1-6, with D unclear. This CDR3 comprises 16 residues. The germline gives CDR1 SGHVS, CDR2 FNYEAQ. V lost 1 base and J lost 0, with 7 bases in between. The CDR3 sequence: CASSLEGNSYNSPLHF. As DNA, the CDR3 is TGTGCCAGCAGCTTAGAGGGCAACTCCTATAATTCACCCCTCCACTTT.

This clone was counted once. The genes are TRBV5-8 and TRBJ2-2; 7 bases fit TRBD1. The CDR3 has 15 amino acids. From germline, CDR1 is SGHTS and CDR2 YDEGEE. After removal of 0 bases from V and 4 bases from J, the junction contained 3 bases not matched to a gene. The CDR3 loop is CASSLAPGGTGELFF. CDR3 DNA sequence: TGTGCCAGCAGCTTGGCCCCAGGGGGCACCGGGGAGCTGTTTTTT.

This clone came up a few times. The chain uses TRBV30 and TRBJ1-4; 7 nucleotides match TRBD1. V lost 0 bases to trimming and J lost 6 bases; unmatched junction nucleotides: 7. Germline CDR1 and CDR2: GTSNPN and SVGIG (reference sequence). This CDR3 has 15 amino acids. The CDR3 nucleotides read TGTGCCTGGAGTGTCCCGACAGGGCGGCATGAAAAACTGTTTTTT. Its protein product is CAWSVPTGRHEKLFF.

This chain connects TRBV19 to TRBJ1-2; D remains unclear. The ends were cut back, 5 bases at V and 0 bases at J, with 10 bases in the middle. This CDR3 spans 14 amino acids. Germline V gene sequence: CDR1 LNHDA, CDR2 SQIVND (reference sequence). The CDR3 reads CASSLLMTNYGYTF. CDR3 coding DNA: TGTGCCAGTAGTCTCTTGATGACTAACTATGGCTACACCTTC.

The sample holds one count of this clone. The V gene is TRBV30, the J gene TRBJ1-3; D gene unclear. The germline CDR1 and CDR2 sequences are GTSNPN and SVGIG (reference sequence). The CDR3 totals 15 residues. Trimming removed 0 bases from V and 7 bases from J, with 16 bases in between. The CDR3, as DNA: TGTGCCTGGAGTGTACGAGGGCAGAAGCCGAACACCATATATTTT. It translates to CAWSVRGQKPNTIYF.

This rearrangement joins TRBV6-1 to TRBJ1-2; D not resolved. The CDR3 covers 14 residues. The germline V and J ends were trimmed by 1 base and 0 bases, with 6 bases remaining between them. Germline-derived CDR1 and CDR2 are MNHNS and SASEGT. The CDR3 sequence is CASSEGRANYGYTF. CDR3 DNA: TGTGCCAGCAGTGAAGGGAGGGCTAACTATGGCTACACCTTC.

The CDR3 is CASTPRLGTEAFF. The CDR3 DNA follows: TGTGCCAGCACCCCACGGCTAGGGACTGAAGCTTTCTTT. The chain uses TRBV7-6 and TRBJ1-1; D gene unclear. The CDR3 extends over 13 amino acids. V was cut by 7 bases and J by 5 bases, with 14 bases left in between. Germline CDR1 is SGHVS and CDR2 is FNYEAQ. The full variable domain, with the rest looked up from reference TRBV7-6 and TRBJ1-1, is GAGVSQSPRYKVTKRGQDVALRCDPISGHVSLYWYRQALGQGPEFLTYFNYEAQQDKSGLPNDRFSAERPEGSISTLTIQRTEQRDSAMYRCASTPRLGTEAFFGQGTRLTVV.

The chain combines TRBV6-5 with TRBJ1-2, with 8 bases matching TRBD1. This CDR3 has 15 amino acids. The trim removed 4 bases at V and 1 base at J, leaving 5 bases unmatched. Germline CDR1 MNHEY, CDR2 SVGAGI. CDR3 loop: CASSSGTGFNYGYTF. For the CDR3, the DNA is TGTGCCAGCAGTTCTGGGACAGGCTTTAACTATGGCTACACCTTC.

V usage is TRBV29-1 and J usage is TRBJ1-5, with D uncertain. CDR1 SQVTM and CDR2 ANQGSEA come from the germline V gene. This CDR3 has 10 amino acids. V lost 2 bases and J lost 4, with 0 bases in between. CDR3 sequence: CSVENQPQHF. The CDR3 coding sequence is TGCAGCGTTGAAAATCAGCCCCAGCATTTT.

This sequence joins TRBV7-9 and TRBJ2-7, with 8 bases that match TRBD1. Germline loops: CDR1 SEHNR, CDR2 FQNEAQ (reference sequence). Trimming cost V 5 bases and J 3 bases; bases outside gene matches: 6. This CDR3 is 14 amino acids long. The CDR3 sequence: CASSPRDRSYEQYF. As DNA, the CDR3 is TGTGCCAGCAGCCCGCGGGACAGGAGCTACGAGCAGTACTTC.

This clone was seen more than once but under ten times. V is TRBV30 and J is TRBJ1-1; D gene ambiguous. The germline CDR1 and CDR2 sequences are GTSNPN and SVGIG (reference sequence). Trimming left V 1 base short and J 3 bases short, with 12 bases between. The CDR3 loop spans 14 amino acids. The CDR3 nucleotides are TGTGCCTGGAGTGGAGGCGTCTTCCACACTGAAGCTTTCTTT. Translation gives CAWSGGVFHTEAFF.

The J gene is TRBJ2-1, the V gene TRBV18; the D is unclear. The length of the CDR3 is 15 residues. V was shortened by 3 bases and J by 4 bases, with 13 bases between the two germline ends. The germline V gene has CDR1 KGHSH and CDR2 LQKENI. The CDR3: CASSPRVPGYNEQFF. For the CDR3, the DNA is TGTGCCAGCTCACCGCGAGTGCCAGGATACAATGAGCAGTTCTTC.

The chain is built from TRBV7-6 and TRBJ2-2; 8 nucleotides align to TRBD2. V shed 5 bases and J 1 base; nucleotides not matched to a gene: 6. Germline values: CDR1 SGHVS, CDR2 FNYEAQ. This CDR3 comprises 16 residues. The CDR3 DNA follows: TGTGCCAGCAGCCCAGTACTAGCGGTGAACACCGGGGAGCTGTTTTTT. Translating gives CASSPVLAVNTGELFF. The complete variable domain, with remaining parts taken from reference TRBV7-6 and TRBJ2-2, reads GAGVSQSPRYKVTKRGQDVALRCDPISGHVSLYWYRQALGQGPEFLTYFNYEAQQDKSGLPNDRFSAERPEGSISTLTIQRTEQRDSAMYRCASSPVLAVNTGELFFGEGSRLTVL.

The rearrangement uses TRBV6-1 and TRBJ2-3; no firm D call. From germline, CDR1 is MNHNS and CDR2 SASEGT. Trimming took 4 bases from V and 4 from J, leaving 6 bases between them. This CDR3 is 12 amino acids long. CDR3 coding DNA: TGTGCCAGCAGTGGGCCGGCAGATACGCAGTATTTT. It is translated as CASSGPADTQYF.

J is TRBJ2-1 and V is TRBV5-4; 10 bases are shared with TRBD2. V shed 5 bases and J 7 bases; nucleotides not matched to a gene: 9. The CDR3 consists of 15 residues. Looked up from germline, CDR1 is SGHNT and CDR2 is YYREEE (reference sequence). The CDR3 DNA reads TGTGCCAGCAGTCCTCTAGCGGGAGTAAATAATGAGCAGTTCTTC. Protein product: CASSPLAGVNNEQFF.

The V and J genes are TRBV19 and TRBJ2-1, with 14 positions matching TRBD2. From germline, CDR1 is LNHDA and CDR2 SQIVND (reference sequence). The CDR3 consists of 15 residues. Trimming took 6 bases from V and 7 from J; bases not matched to a gene: 5. Here the CDR3 DNA reads TGTGCCAGTAGCGCCGGGACTAGCGGGAGAAATGAGCAGTTCTTC. This sequence encodes CASSAGTSGRNEQFF.

The V and J genes are TRBV5-5 and TRBJ1-5; TRBD1 agrees at 10 bases. From germline, CDR1 is SGHKS and CDR2 YYEKEE (reference sequence). The length of the CDR3 is 14 residues. V trimming: 4 bases; J trimming: 5 bases; junction bases outside the gene matches: 3. The CDR3 is CASSPGQGDQPQHF. As DNA, the CDR3 is TGTGCCAGCAGCCCTGGACAGGGGGATCAGCCCCAGCATTTT.

J is TRBJ2-1 and V is TRBV7-2; 7 nucleotides match TRBD2. With 5 bases clipped from V and 2 bases from J, the junction kept 6 bases outside the gene matches. CDR1 and CDR2 from the germline V gene are SGHTA and FQGNSA. The CDR3 has 15 residues. DNA of the CDR3: TGTGCCAGCAGCCCCGGGACTACGGCCTACAATGAGCAGTTCTTC. Its protein is CASSPGTTAYNEQFF.